This record looks at one T cell receptor beta chain sequence and its context. The data belong to a study of blood T cell repertoires in COVID-19. Looking at the study overall: Acute and convalescent COVID-19 specimens originated in the United States, Italy and Spain. The analysed material was cDNA or gDNA that came from T cells, B-cell-depleted T cells, or PBMCs.

Participants came from some 23 US areas, aged roughly 18 to 89 years. In the original processing: Amplification of reference gene primers was used by the study to estimate nucleated cell counts. Profiling relied on immunoSEQ multiplex PCR, and the TCRdb table lists in-frame clones only, not all of them. That table is the source of V, J and clone size, and D and trimming were worked out from the DNA. The sample contains roughly 250,000 clones, approximately 85% of which appear only once. CDR3 length equals 15 residues. V lost 0 bases to trimming and J lost 6 bases, with 11 bases between them. From germline, CDR1 is MDHEN and CDR2 SYDVKM.

The origin of this receptor is a woman between 50 and 59 years old who had recovered from COVID-19. The chain links TRBV28 to TRBJ2-2, with D tentatively TRBD1 (6 bases). Material for sequencing was PBMCs or T cells enriched from blood (not recorded which). The CDR3 spells CASSLWVWGPGELFF. CDR3 DNA sequence: TGTGCCAGCAGTTTATGGGTCTGGGGGCCCGGGGAGCTGTTTTTT.